The clone carrying this T cell receptor (beta chain) has only a few counts. The V segment lost 6 bases and the J segment 4 bases; nucleotides outside the gene matches: 6. The CDR3 consists of 14 residues. The germline V gene has CDR1 LNHDA and CDR2 SQIVND (reference sequence). These data come from a study of siplizumab effects on memory and regulatory T cells. Libraries were prepared by immunoSEQ multiplex PCR; TCRdb keeps only in-frame clonotypes and omits some of them. In the table there are about 70,000 clones, 88% of which are singletons. This sequence joins TRBV19 and TRBJ2-5, with 9 bases identical to TRBD2. What was sequenced was Tregs sorted from blood. The TCR comes from a human donor in good health. In DNA form, the CDR3 reads TGTGCCAGTAGCGCTAGCGGGATGGGAGAGACCCAGTACTTC. Protein sequence: CASSASGMGETQYF.